The rows below give T cell receptor beta chains drawn from one sample of a study of OX40 agonist ivuxolimab in advanced cancers. The data were produced by immunoSEQ multiplex PCR, yet TCRdb's version contains in-frame clones alone and is incomplete. Here the sample spans about 32,000 clones, 84% being singletons. The sample here was CD4+ or CD8+ T cells sorted from blood, taken in a trial of the OX40 agonist ivuxolimab. These receptors originate from an adult with an advanced solid tumor such as melanoma, head and neck, liver or kidney cancer. The CDR3 runs from the conserved cysteine through the conserved F or W. A D gene is named only where the DNA matches it firmly. Only some rows state a clone size, as once, few, many or a class for expanded clones.

TRBV13	TRBJ1-1	NA	few	CASSLGVVNTEAFF	TGTGCCAGCAGCTTAGGGGTTGTAAACACTGAAGCTTTCTTT
TRBV27	TRBJ2-7	TRBD1	few	CASIGTGNYEQYF	TGTGCCAGCATCGGGACAGGCAACTACGAGCAGTACTTC
TRBV27	TRBJ2-2	NA	NA	CASSSLANTGELFF	TGTGCCAGCAGTTCACTAGCGAACACCGGGGAGCTGTTTTTT
TRBV30	TRBJ1-1	NA	NA	CAWRGVFRGPRGTEAFF	TGTGCCTGGAGAGGGGTTTTCAGGGGCCCCCGGGGCACTGAAGCTTTCTTT
TRBV11-2	TRBJ2-7	TRBD2	NA	CASSLGRRAGVNPYEQYF	TGTGCCAGCAGCTTAGGACGTAGGGCGGGGGTGAACCCCTACGAGCAGTACTTC
TRBV15	TRBJ1-4	NA	NA	CATSREAGPTNEKLFF	TGTGCCACCAGCAGAGAGGCGGGGCCCACTAATGAAAAACTGTTTTTT
TRBV5-1	TRBJ2-3	NA	NA	CASSFTGWGPDTQYF	TGCGCCAGCAGCTTTACAGGTTGGGGCCCAGATACGCAGTATTTT
TRBV10-3	TRBJ2-7	TRBD1	NA	CAISGLPGDRAHYEQYF	TGTGCCATCAGTGGTCTTCCGGGGGACAGGGCTCATTACGAGCAGTACTTC
TRBV5-5	TRBJ1-5	NA	NA	CASSLDHRHSNQPQHF	TGTGCCAGCAGCTTGGATCACAGACATAGCAATCAGCCCCAGCATTTT
TRBV9	TRBJ2-2	NA	once	CASSVEYRGGELFF	TGTGCCAGCAGCGTAGAGTATAGAGGGGGGGAGCTGTTTTTT
TRBV27	TRBJ2-5	TRBD2	NA	CASSLGLAGDWHF	TGTGCCAGCAGTTTAGGACTAGCGGGGGATTGGCACTTC
TRBV28	TRBJ1-1	NA	NA	CASSFMGQYTEAFF	TGTGCCAGCAGTTTTATGGGGCAGTACACTGAAGCTTTCTTT
TRBV5-1	TRBJ2-7	NA	NA	CASSFEPPGPKRDEQYF	TGCGCCAGCAGCTTCGAACCGCCGGGACCCAAAAGGGACGAGCAGTACTTC
TRBV7-9	TRBJ2-3	NA	NA	CASSPAGGQVDTQYF	TGTGCCAGCAGCCCAGCCGGGGGGCAGGTAGATACGCAGTATTTT
TRBV28	TRBJ1-2	NA	NA	CASSFNAAVNYGYTF	TGTGCCAGCAGTTTCAACGCGGCGGTAAACTATGGCTACACCTTC
TRBV27	TRBJ1-2	NA	NA	CASSFSPNYGYTF	TGTGCCAGCAGTTTCAGTCCTAACTATGGCTACACCTTC
TRBV7-9	TRBJ1-2	TRBD1	once	CASSLYRGQPNYYGYTF	TGTGCCAGCAGCCTCTACCGGGGACAGCCAAATTACTATGGCTACACCTTC
TRBV7-9	TRBJ1-4	TRBD1	NA	CASQTGRDEKLFF	TGTGCCAGCCAGACAGGGAGGGATGAAAAACTGTTTTTT
TRBV6-6	TRBJ2-1	NA	NA	CASSYDPLSSYNGQFF	TGTGCCAGCAGCTACGACCCACTCAGCTCCTACAATGGGCAGTTCTTC
TRBV4-3	TRBJ2-3	TRBD1	NA	CASSQSGTVTDTQYF	TGCGCCAGCAGCCAGTCCGGGACAGTCACAGATACGCAGTATTTT